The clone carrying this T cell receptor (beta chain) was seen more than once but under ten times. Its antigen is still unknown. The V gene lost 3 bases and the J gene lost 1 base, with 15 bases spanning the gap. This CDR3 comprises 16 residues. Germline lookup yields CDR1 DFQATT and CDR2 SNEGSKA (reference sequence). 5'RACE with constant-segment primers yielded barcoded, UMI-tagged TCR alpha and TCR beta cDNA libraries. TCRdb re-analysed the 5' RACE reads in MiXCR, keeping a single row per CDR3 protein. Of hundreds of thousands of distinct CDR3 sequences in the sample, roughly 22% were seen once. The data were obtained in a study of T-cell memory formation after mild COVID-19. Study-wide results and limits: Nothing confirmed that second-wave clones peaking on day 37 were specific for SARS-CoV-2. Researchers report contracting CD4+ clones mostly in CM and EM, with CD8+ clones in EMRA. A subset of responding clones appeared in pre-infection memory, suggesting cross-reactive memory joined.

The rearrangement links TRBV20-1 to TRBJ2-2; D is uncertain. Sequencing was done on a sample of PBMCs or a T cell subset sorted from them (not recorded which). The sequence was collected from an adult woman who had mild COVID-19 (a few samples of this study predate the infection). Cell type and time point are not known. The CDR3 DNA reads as TGCAGTGCTAGCCCGCCCTATTCGGAGAACACCGGGGAGCTGTTTTTT. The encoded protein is CSASPPYSENTGELFF.